This T cell receptor (beta chain) was captured in a study of blood T cells in healthy people across ages. A J-beta primer mix and a sample-barcoded 5' primer were used in a second PCR of about 7 to 12 cycles. MiXCR was run by TCRdb on the 5' RACE reads, yielding one entry per CDR3 protein. This sample yields fewer than 700,000 distinct CDR3 sequences, of which over 40% are seen a single time; 30% belongs to the top ten. Per the germline V gene, CDR1 is SGHTA and CDR2 is FQGNSA. J lost 5 bases, V lost 1 base, and 0 bases had no gene match. This CDR3 spans 13 amino acids. This clonotype appeared many times.

The V call is TRBV7-2, the J call TRBJ2-5; 8 positions match TRBD1. This clonotype was sampled from an older man in good health. Sample: blood. CDR3 region: CASSLGQGETQYF. The CDR3 region has the DNA TGTGCCAGCAGCTTAGGACAGGGGGAGACCCAGTACTTC.